Shown below are 19 T cell receptor beta chains from a single sample sequenced in a study of regulatory T cells in long-lasting Graves disease. Arm-PCR of CDR3 regions and iRepertoire HTBI primers were the basis on which TCR beta libraries were built. TCRdb re-called the multiplex PCR reads through MiXCR, storing one row per CDR3 protein. The table shows about 240,000 distinct CDR3 sequences, with over 20% occurring only once. The time point: newly diagnosed GD, antithyroid drugs for less than 3 months. TCR sequences were obtained from RNA taken from PBMCs. Material: peripheral blood mononuclear cells (PBMCs), obtained at new diagnosis, from a patient treated with antithyroid drugs. These receptors were collected from a female donor with Graves disease.

This clonotype was seen repeatedly, ten times or more. The rearrangement joins TRBV19 to TRBJ1-6; the D is unclear. Germline-derived CDR1 and CDR2 are LNHDA and SQIVND (reference sequence). The germline V and J ends were trimmed by 3 bases and 8 bases, with 14 bases remaining between them. The CDR3 consists of 15 residues. The CDR3 DNA reads as TGTGCCAGTAGTATGATGGTTGGAACCCATTCACCCCTCCACTTT. Protein product: CASSMMVGTHSPLHF. The variable domain in full, completed from reference TRBV19 and TRBJ1-6, reads DGGITQSPKYLFRKEGQNVTLSCEQNLNHDAMYWYRQDPGQGLRLIYYSQIVNDFQKGDIAEGYSVSREKKESFPLTVTSAQKNPTAFYLCASSMMVGTHSPLHFGNGTRLTVT.

This clonotype showed up many times. This chain links TRBV7-9 with TRBJ2-5; 9 bases align to TRBD2. This CDR3 region has 16 residues. V shed 5 bases and J 2 bases; nucleotides not matched to a gene: 9. Germline assignment: CDR1 SEHNR and CDR2 FQNEAQ (reference sequence). CDR3 amino acids: CASSPGSGGQQETQYF. DNA for the CDR3: TGTGCCAGCAGCCCCGGGAGCGGGGGGCAACAAGAGACCCAGTACTTC.

In this sample, this clonotype turned up many times. The chain combines TRBV14 with TRBJ2-3; D might be TRBD1 (5 bases). V shed 4 bases and J shed 2 bases, with 10 bases lying between them. CDR1 and CDR2 from the germline V gene are SGHDN and FVKESK. This CDR3 is built from 14 residues. This CDR3 reads CASSLRVVTDTQYF. The DNA for the CDR3 is TGTGCCAGCAGCCTCAGGGTTGTCACAGATACGCAGTATTTT.

Many counts were recorded for this clonotype. The chain employs TRBV3-2 and TRBJ2-7; the table's D call TRBD1 went unverified against the DNA. TRBV3-2 is annotated as a pseudogene. The CDR3 is 16 residues long. The CDR3 loop is CASSQARQGNSYEQYF. The CDR3 DNA is TGTGCCAGCAGCCAAGCACGACAGGGTAACTCCTACGAGCAGTACTTC.

There are many counts of this clonotype. The V and J genes are TRBV7-2 and TRBJ2-7; D is unresolved. Between the trimmed V and J ends, which lost 3 bases and 0 bases, there was a span of 9 bases. CDR1 is SGHTA, CDR2 FQGNSA, per germline. The CDR3 sequence is 14 residues long. The CDR3 region is CASSFGPSSYEQYF. The CDR3 nucleotides read TGTGCCAGCAGCTTCGGACCTTCCTCCTACGAGCAGTACTTC. The full variable domain, its missing parts supplied by reference TRBV7-2 and TRBJ2-7, is GAGVSQSPSNKVTEKGKDVELRCDPISGHTALYWYRQSLGQGLEFLIYFQGNSAPDKSGLPSDRFSAERTGGSVSTLTIQRTQQEDSAVYLCASSFGPSSYEQYFGPGTRLTVT.

This clonotype was seen many times. V and J are TRBV20-1 and TRBJ1-2, with D perhaps matching TRBD1 (5 bases). Germline values: CDR1 DFQATT, CDR2 SNEGSKA (reference sequence). This CDR3 contains 11 residues. The ends were cut back, 3 bases at V and 7 bases at J, with 9 bases in the middle. CDR3: CSASRDGGYTF. The CDR3 DNA reads TGCAGTGCTAGTCGGGACGGTGGCTACACCTTC.

The CDR3 DNA reads as TGTGCCAGTAGTATAGTGGGGACAGCTGGAAACACCATATATTTT. It encodes CASSIVGTAGNTIYF. This chain joins TRBV19 and TRBJ1-3, with 7 bases matching TRBD1. CDR1 and CDR2 from the germline V gene are LNHDA and SQIVND (reference sequence). The length of the CDR3 is 15 residues. The V gene end was trimmed by 1 base and the J gene end by 2 bases; junction bases not matched to a gene: 2.

This clonotype has at least ten counts. This sequence joins TRBV20-1 and TRBJ2-1; TRBD2 is a possible D gene (7 bases). Germline CDR1 DFQATT, CDR2 SNEGSKA (reference sequence). V dropped 5 bases and J dropped 1 base, with 15 bases sitting between them. The CDR3 runs 15 residues. The chain's CDR3 is CSAPKGGASYNEQFF. The CDR3 nucleotides read TGCAGTGCTCCGAAAGGGGGGGCGTCCTACAATGAGCAGTTCTTC.

This clonotype was detected a few times. A much larger clone is a single base away; this may be a read error. The rearrangement uses TRBV13 and TRBJ2-1; tentatively, D is TRBD1 (6 bases). The assigned J gene may be wrong: the sequence end matches TRBJ2-5 better. There are 13 residues in the CDR3. Germline lookup yields CDR1 PRHDT and CDR2 FYEKMQ (reference sequence). CDR3 amino acids: CASSLDSWGTQYF. The CDR3 nucleotides are TGTGCCAGCAGCTTGGACAGTTGGGGGACCCAGTACTTC.

This clonotype was found many times. The chain is built from TRBV4-3 and TRBJ1-1, with D uncertain. In germline, CDR1 is LGHNA, CDR2 YSLEER. With 5 bases removed from V and 1 base from J, the gap between germline ends came to 8 bases. This CDR3 is built from 13 residues. The CDR3 is CASSARANTEAFF. The CDR3 coding sequence is TGCGCCAGCAGCGCGCGAGCGAACACTGAAGCTTTCTTT.

This clonotype was seen many times. The DNA for the CDR3 is TGTGCCAGCAGCAGACTAGCGGGCTACAATGAGCAGTTCTTC. It specifies CASSRLAGYNEQFF. The chain recombines TRBV12-3 or TRBV12-4 with TRBJ2-1, with 10 bases aligning to TRBD2. The CDR3 has 14 residues. V dropped 6 bases and J dropped 3; count of bases not matched to a gene: 2.

This clonotype was recorded at least ten times. The chain has TRBV6-2 or TRBV6-3 and TRBJ2-1, with D tentatively TRBD2 (6 bases). This CDR3 comprises 14 residues. V lost 3 bases, J lost 6 bases, and 12 bases lay in between. Per germline, CDR1 MNHEY and CDR2 SVGEGT. This CDR3 is CASSYWRDFNEQFF. The CDR3 bases are TGTGCCAGCAGTTATTGGCGGGACTTCAATGAGCAGTTCTTC.

The table lists this clonotype with many counts. This chain connects TRBV3-1 to TRBJ1-2, with D perhaps matching TRBD1 (5 bases). This CDR3 is 15 amino acids long. Germline V CDR1 and CDR2: LGHDT, YNNKEL (reference sequence). The V and J ends lost 4 bases and 3 bases respectively, with 15 bases between them. DNA of the CDR3: TGTGCCAGCAGCCCTCGGGACCCTAGGGACTATGGCTACACCTTC. Protein: CASSPRDPRDYGYTF.

The chain is built from TRBV2 and TRBJ2-3; the match to TRBD1 covers 10 bases. CDR1 and CDR2 (germline): SNHLY, FYNNEI. Losses at the gene ends were 6 bases for V and 4 bases for J; bases not matched to a gene: 7. The CDR3 loop spans 15 amino acids. This chain's CDR3 is CASRATGGSPDTQYF. The CDR3 region has the DNA TGTGCCAGCAGGGCGACAGGGGGCAGTCCAGATACGCAGTATTTT.

This clonotype was counted many times. V is TRBV11-3 and J is TRBJ2-5; D is ambiguous. CDR3 length equals 14 residues. V was trimmed by 3 bases and J by 2 bases, leaving 10 bases between them. Germline V lookup: CDR1 SGHNT, CDR2 YENEEA. Written as DNA, the CDR3 is TGTGCCAGCAGCTTGACGCAGACACAAGAGACCCAGTACTTC. It codes for CASSLTQTQETQYF. Based on the CDR3 plus reference TRBV11-3 and TRBJ2-5, the full variable domain is EAGVVQSPRYKIIEKKQPVAFWCNPISGHNTLYWYLQNLGQGPELLIRYENEEAVDDSQLPKDRFSAERLKGVDSTLKIQPAELGDSAVYLCASSLTQTQETQYFGPGTRLLVL.

The chain is built from TRBV4-3 and TRBJ1-1; unclear D gene. The V end was cut by 1 base, the J end by 1 base, with 16 bases between. Per the germline V gene, CDR1 is LGHNA and CDR2 is YSLEER. There are 17 residues in the CDR3. The CDR3 sequence is CASSQASGRGGNTEAFF. The CDR3 DNA is TGCGCCAGCAGCCAAGCTTCTGGACGGGGAGGGAACACTGAAGCTTTCTTT.

A remark on this clonotype: This may stem from a read error, because a much larger clone lies one nucleotide away. No conserved phenylalanine or tryptophan is present at the end of the CDR3, so a read error is the likely explanation. The genes are TRBV11-1 and TRBJ2-7, with D tentatively TRBD1 (5 bases). Germline V gene sequence: CDR1 SGHAT, CDR2 FQDESV (reference sequence). The CDR3 runs 14 residues. V lost 5 bases, J lost 0 bases, and 11 bases lay in between. This CDR3 reads CASSLGHLSYEQYL. CDR3 bases: TGTGCCAGCAGCCTCGGACACCTCTCCTACGAGCAGTACCTC.

This clonotype is termed medium-sized. The V and J genes are TRBV11-2 and TRBJ2-5, with unresolved D. The CDR3 has 13 amino acids. Trimming stripped 3 bases from V and 5 bases from J, with 10 bases between. From germline, CDR1 is SGHAT and CDR2 FQNNGV. CDR3 amino acids: CASSFDTSETQYF. In DNA form, the CDR3 reads TGTGCCAGCAGCTTCGACACCTCCGAGACCCAGTACTTC.

This clonotype was picked up many times. The rearrangement links TRBV6-5 to TRBJ2-7, with D perhaps TRBD1 (6 bases). The CDR3 consists of 15 residues. Germline V gene lookup returns CDR1 MNHEY and CDR2 SVGAGI. The germline V and J ends were trimmed by 2 bases and 7 bases, with 18 bases remaining between them. The CDR3 here is CASSYGGVGTLEQYF. The CDR3 nucleotides are TGTGCCAGCAGTTACGGGGGCGTGGGCACCTTGGAGCAGTACTTC.